This record looks at one T cell receptor (beta chain) sequence and its context. As yet, its antigen is unknown. The data belong to a study of T cell responses to AZD1222 COVID-19 vaccine. The overall study: Some second doses came at about 4 weeks and others at about 12 weeks; these were pooled. Whole-study findings and limits: Baseline antibody screening turned up just six or seven seropositive AZD1222 recipients. Spike-specific TCR breadth and depth grew following two AZD1222 doses. The donor group comprised mostly white British people and more females; the analysis possibly underestimated clonal diversity.

Only in-frame clones appear in the TCRdb table, and some are missing; sequencing was by immunoSEQ multiplex PCR. The data contain 200,000 or so clones, just under 90% of them singletons. V lost 4 bases to trimming and J lost 4 bases, with 17 bases between them. Germline loops: CDR1 SGHDT, CDR2 YYEEEE. The CDR3 spans 15 residues. Sample: peripheral blood, taken on day 0 of AZD1222 vaccination. The rearrangement links TRBV5-6 to TRBJ2-5; a weak D match, TRBD2 (7 bases). This TCR was recovered from an adult in good health. This CDR3 is CASSAFWGGAETQYF. Written as DNA, the CDR3 is TGTGCCAGCAGCGCCTTTTGGGGGGGCGCAGAGACCCAGTACTTC.